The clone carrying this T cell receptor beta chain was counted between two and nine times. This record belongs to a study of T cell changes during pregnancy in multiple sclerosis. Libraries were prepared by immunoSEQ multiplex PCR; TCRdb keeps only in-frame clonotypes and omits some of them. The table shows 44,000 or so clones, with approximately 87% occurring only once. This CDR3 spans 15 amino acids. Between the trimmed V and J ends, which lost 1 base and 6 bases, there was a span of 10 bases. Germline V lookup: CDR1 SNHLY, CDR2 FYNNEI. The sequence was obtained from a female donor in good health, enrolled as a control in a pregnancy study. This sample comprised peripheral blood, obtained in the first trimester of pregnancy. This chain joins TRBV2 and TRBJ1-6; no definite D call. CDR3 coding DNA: TGTGCCAGCAGTGAAGTTCGGGGTCGTAATTCACCCCTCCACTTT. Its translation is CASSEVRGRNSPLHF.